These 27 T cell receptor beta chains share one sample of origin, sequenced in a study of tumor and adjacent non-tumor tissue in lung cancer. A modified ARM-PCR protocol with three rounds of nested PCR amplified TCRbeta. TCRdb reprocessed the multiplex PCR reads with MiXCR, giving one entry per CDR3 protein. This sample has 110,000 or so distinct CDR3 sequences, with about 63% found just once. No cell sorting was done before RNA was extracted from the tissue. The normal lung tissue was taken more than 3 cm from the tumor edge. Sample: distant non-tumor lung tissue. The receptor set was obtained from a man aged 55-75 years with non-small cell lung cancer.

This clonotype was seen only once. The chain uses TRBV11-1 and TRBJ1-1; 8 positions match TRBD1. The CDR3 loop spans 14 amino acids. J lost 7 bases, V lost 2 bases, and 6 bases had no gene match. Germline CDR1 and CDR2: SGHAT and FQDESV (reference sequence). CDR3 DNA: TGTGCCAGCAGCTTATCAGGGGGCGAGATTGAAGCTTTCTTT. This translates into CASSLSGGEIEAFF.

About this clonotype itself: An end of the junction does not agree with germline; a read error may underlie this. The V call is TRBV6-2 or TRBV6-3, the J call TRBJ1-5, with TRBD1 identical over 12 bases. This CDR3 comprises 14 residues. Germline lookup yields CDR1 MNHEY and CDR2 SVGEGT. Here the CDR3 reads CAGSSPGQGALSYF. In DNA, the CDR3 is TGTGCCGGCAGTTCACCGGGACAGGGGGCCCTTTCGTATTTT.

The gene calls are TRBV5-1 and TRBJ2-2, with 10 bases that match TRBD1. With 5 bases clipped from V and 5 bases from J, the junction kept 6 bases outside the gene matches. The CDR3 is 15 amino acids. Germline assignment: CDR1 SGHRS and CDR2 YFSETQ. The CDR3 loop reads CASRAGTGETGELFF. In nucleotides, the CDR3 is TGCGCCAGCAGGGCCGGGACAGGGGAAACCGGGGAGCTGTTTTTT.

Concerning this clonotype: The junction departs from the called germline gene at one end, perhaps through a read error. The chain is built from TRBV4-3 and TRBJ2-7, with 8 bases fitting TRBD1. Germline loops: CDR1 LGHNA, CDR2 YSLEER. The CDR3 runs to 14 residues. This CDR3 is CASSPRTGTYEHYF. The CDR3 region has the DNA TGCGCCAGCAGCCCACGGACAGGGACCTACGAGCACTACTTC.

The DNA for the CDR3 is TGCGCCCCCAGCCAAGATTTGTCAGGGCTGTTTGGCTACACCTTC. The encoded protein is CAPSQDLSGLFGYTF. V usage is TRBV4-1 and J usage is TRBJ1-2; the D gene is possibly TRBD1 (5 bases). V lost 11 bases and J 7 bases, leaving 26 bases between the germline ends. Germline CDR1 and CDR2: MGHRA and YSYEKL. This CDR3 comprises 15 residues.

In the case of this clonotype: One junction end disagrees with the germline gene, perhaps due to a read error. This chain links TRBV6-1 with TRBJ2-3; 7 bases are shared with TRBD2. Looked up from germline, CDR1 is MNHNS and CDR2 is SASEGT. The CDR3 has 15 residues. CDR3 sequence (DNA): TGTGCCAACAGTGAGCAGGGCGGGAGCATAGATACGCAGTATTTT. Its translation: CANSEQGGSIDTQYF.

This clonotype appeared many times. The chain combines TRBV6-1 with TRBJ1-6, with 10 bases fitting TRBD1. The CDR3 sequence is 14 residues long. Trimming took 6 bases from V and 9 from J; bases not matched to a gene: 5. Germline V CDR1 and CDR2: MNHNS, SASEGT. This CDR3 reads CASSADRGRSPLHF. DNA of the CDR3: TGTGCCAGCAGCGCTGACAGGGGGCGTTCACCCCTCCACTTT.

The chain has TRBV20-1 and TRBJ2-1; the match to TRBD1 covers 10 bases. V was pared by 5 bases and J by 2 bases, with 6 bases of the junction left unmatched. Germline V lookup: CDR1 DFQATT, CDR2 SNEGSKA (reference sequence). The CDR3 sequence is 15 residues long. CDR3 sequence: CSADGTGVTYNEQFF. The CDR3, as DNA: TGCAGTGCTGACGGGACAGGGGTGACCTACAATGAGCAGTTCTTC.

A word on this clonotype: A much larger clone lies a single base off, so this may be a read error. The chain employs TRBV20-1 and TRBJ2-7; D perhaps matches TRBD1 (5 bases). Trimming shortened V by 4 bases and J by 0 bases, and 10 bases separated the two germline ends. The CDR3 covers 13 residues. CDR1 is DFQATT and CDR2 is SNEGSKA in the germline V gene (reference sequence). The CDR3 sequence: CSAMDMSSYEQYF. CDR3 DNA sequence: TGCAGTGCTATGGACATGAGCTCCTACGAGCAGTACTTC.

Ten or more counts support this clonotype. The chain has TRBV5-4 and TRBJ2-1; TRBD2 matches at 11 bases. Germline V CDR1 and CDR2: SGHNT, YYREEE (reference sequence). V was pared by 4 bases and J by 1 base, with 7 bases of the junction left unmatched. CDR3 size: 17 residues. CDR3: CASSPLAGGRSYNEQFF. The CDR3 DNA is TGTGCCAGCAGCCCCTTAGCGGGGGGGCGGTCCTACAATGAGCAGTTCTTC.

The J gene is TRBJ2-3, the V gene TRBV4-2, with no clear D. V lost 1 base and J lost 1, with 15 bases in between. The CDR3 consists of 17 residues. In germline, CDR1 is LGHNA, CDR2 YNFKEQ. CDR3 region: CASSQGRQGIGTDTQYF. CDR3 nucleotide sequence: TGTGCCAGCAGCCAAGGTCGACAAGGTATAGGCACAGATACGCAGTATTTT.

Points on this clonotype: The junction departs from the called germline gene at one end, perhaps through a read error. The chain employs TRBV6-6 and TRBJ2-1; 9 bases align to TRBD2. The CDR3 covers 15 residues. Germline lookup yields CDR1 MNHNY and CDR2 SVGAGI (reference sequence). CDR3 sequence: CASSPSGAAYNELFF. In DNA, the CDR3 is TGTGCCAGCAGCCCTAGCGGGGCGGCCTACAATGAGCTGTTCTTC.

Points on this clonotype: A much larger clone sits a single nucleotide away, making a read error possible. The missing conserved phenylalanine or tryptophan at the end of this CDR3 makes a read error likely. CDR3 protein: CASSLGLVGGPTDTQYL. The DNA for the CDR3 is TGCGCCAGCAGCCTAGGACTAGTGGGGGGGCCCACAGATACGCAGTATCTT. The V gene is TRBV4-1, the J gene TRBJ2-3; the D gene is possibly TRBD2 (7 bases). The CDR3 runs 17 residues. V was clipped by 4 bases and J by 2 bases, with 19 bases between them. Germline V gene sequence: CDR1 MGHRA, CDR2 YSYEKL.

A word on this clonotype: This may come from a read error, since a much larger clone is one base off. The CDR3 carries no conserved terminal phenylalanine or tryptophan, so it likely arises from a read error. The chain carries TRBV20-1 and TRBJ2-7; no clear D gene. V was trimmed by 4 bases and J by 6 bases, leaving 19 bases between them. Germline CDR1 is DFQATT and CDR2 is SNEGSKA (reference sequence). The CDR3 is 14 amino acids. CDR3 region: CSAKPEMGTREQYL. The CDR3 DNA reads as TGCAGTGCTAAGCCAGAAATGGGAACTCGCGAGCAGTACTTA.

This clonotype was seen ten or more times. CDR3 residues: CASTTGLDSYNEQFF. CDR3 coding DNA: TGTGCCAGCACCACGGGACTAGACTCCTACAATGAGCAGTTCTTC. The chain combines TRBV5-4 with TRBJ2-1; 8 bases align to TRBD2. Trimming cost V 6 bases and J 0 bases; bases outside gene matches: 5. CDR3 length equals 15 residues. Germline values: CDR1 SGHNT, CDR2 YYREEE (reference sequence).

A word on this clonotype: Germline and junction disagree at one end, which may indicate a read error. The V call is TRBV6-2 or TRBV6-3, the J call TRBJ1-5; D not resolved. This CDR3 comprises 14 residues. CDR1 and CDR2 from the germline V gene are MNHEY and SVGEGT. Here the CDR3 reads CVSSPKVGNQPQHF. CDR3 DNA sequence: TGTGTCAGCAGTCCCAAGGTTGGTAATCAGCCCCAGCATTTT.

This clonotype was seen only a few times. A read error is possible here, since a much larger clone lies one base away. The CDR3 bases are TGTACCAGCAGTCGGGACACAAGCACAGATACGCAGTATTTT. It yields the protein CTSSRDTSTDTQYF. This chain joins TRBV12-3 or TRBV12-4 and TRBJ2-3; D may be TRBD1 (6 bases). There are 14 residues in the CDR3.

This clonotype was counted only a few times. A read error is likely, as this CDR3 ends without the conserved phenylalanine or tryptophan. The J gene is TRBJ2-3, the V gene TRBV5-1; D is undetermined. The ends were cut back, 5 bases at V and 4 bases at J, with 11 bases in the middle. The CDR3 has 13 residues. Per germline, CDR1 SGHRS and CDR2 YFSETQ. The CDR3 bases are TGCGCCAGCAGTCTGGCCCCCGCAGATACGCAGTATTCT. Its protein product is CASSLAPADTQYS.

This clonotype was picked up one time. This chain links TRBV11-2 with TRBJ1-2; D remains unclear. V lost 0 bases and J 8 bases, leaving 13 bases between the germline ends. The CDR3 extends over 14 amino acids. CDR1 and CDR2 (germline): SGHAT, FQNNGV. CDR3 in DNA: TGTGCCAGCAGCTTAGATACCAATAAGGAAGGCTACACCTTC. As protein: CASSLDTNKEGYTF. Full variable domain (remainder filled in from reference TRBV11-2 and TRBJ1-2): EAGVAQSPRYKIIEKRQSVAFWCNPISGHATLYWYQQILGQGPKLLIQFQNNGVVDDSQLPKDRFSAERLKGVDSTLKIQPAKLEDSAVYLCASSLDTNKEGYTFGSGTRLTVV.

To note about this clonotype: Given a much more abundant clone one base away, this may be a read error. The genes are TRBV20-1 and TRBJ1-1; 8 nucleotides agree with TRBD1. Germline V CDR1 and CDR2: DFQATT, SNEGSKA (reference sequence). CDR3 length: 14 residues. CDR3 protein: CSATQGGMNTEVFF. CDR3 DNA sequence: TGCAGTGCAACACAGGGGGGAATGAACACTGAAGTTTTCTTT.

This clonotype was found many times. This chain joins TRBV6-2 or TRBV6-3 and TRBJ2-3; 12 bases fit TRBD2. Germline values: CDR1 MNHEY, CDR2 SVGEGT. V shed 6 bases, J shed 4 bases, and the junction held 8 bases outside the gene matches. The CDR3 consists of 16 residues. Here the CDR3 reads CASSWTSGTRADTQYF. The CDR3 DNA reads TGTGCCAGCAGCTGGACTAGCGGGACGAGGGCAGATACGCAGTATTTT.

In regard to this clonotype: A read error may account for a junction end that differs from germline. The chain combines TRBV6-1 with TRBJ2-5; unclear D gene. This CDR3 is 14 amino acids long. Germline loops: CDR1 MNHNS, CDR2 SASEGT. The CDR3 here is CASSEMAPRETQYF. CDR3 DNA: TGCGCCAGCAGTGAAATGGCCCCCCGAGAGACCCAGTACTTC.

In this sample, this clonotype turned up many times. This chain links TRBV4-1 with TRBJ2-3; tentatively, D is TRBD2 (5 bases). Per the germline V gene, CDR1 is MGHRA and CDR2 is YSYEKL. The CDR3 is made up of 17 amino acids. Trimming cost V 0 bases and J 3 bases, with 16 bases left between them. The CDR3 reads CASSQDYPGRTTDTQYF. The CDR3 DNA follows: TGCGCCAGCAGCCAAGATTACCCCGGGCGGACTACAGATACGCAGTATTTT.

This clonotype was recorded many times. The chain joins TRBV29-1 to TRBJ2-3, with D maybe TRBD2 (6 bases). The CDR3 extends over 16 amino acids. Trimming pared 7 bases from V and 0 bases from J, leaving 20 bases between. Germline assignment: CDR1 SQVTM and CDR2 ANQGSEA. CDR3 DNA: TGCAGCGCCCGTGCCTGGGGGAGCGGGAGCACAGATACGCAGTATTTT. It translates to CSARAWGSGSTDTQYF.

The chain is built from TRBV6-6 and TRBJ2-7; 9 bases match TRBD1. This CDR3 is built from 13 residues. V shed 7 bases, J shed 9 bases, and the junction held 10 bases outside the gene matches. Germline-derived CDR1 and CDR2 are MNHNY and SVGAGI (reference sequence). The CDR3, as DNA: TGTGCCAGCACCACACAGGGGGCCCACGGGCAGTACTTC. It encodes CASTTQGAHGQYF.

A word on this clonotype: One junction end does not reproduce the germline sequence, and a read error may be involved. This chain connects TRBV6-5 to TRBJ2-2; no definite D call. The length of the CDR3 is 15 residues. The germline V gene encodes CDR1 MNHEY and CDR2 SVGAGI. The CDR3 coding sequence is TGTCCCAGCAGTTCCCAGAACAAGGTCACCGGGGAGCTGTTTTTT. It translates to CPSSSQNKVTGELFF.

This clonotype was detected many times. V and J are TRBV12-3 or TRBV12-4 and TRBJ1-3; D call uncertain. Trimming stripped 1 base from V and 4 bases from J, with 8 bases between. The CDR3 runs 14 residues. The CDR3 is CASSLVGSGNTIYF. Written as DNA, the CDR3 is TGTGCCAGCAGTTTAGTGGGATCCGGAAACACCATATATTTT.